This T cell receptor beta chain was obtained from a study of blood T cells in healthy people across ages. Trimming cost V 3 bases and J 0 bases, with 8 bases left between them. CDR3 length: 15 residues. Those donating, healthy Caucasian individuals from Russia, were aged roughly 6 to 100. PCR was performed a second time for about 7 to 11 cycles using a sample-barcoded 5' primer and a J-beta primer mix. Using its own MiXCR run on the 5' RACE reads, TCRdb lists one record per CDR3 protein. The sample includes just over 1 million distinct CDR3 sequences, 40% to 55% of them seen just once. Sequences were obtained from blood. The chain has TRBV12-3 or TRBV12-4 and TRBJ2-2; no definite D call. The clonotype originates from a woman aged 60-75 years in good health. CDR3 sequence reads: CASSFVPANTGELFF. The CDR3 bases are TGTGCCAGCAGTTTCGTTCCAGCGAACACCGGGGAGCTGTTTTTT.